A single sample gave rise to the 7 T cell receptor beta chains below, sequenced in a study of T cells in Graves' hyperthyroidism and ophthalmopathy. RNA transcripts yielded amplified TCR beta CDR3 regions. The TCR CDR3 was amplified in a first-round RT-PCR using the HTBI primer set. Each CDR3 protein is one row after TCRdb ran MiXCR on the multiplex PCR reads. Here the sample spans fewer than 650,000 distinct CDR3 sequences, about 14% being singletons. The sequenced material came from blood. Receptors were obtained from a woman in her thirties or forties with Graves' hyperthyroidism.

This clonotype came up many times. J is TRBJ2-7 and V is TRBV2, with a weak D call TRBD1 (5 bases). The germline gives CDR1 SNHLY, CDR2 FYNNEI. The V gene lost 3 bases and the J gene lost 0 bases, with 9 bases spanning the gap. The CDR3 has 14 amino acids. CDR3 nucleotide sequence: TGTGCCAGCAGTGAGCAGGGTTTCTCCTACGAGCAGTACTTC. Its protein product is CASSEQGFSYEQYF.

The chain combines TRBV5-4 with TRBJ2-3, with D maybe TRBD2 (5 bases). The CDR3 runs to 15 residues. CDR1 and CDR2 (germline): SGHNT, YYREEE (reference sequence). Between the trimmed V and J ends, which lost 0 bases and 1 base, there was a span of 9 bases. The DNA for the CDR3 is TGTGCCAGCAGCTTGGGGAAAGCGGGCACAGATACGCAGTATTTT. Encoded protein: CASSLGKAGTDTQYF.

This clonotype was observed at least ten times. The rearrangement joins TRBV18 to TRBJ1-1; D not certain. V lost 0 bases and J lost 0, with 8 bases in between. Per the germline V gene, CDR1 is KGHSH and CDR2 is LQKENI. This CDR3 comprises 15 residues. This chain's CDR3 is CASSPPTPMNTEAFF. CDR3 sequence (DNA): TGTGCCAGCTCACCACCTACACCCATGAACACTGAAGCTTTCTTT.

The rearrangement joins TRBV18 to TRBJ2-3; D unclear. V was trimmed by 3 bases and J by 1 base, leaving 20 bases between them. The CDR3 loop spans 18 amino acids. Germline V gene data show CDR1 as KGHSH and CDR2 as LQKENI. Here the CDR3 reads CASSPPGTPLLGTDTQYF. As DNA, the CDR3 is TGTGCCAGCTCACCGCCCGGAACCCCTCTTCTCGGCACAGATACGCAGTATTTT.

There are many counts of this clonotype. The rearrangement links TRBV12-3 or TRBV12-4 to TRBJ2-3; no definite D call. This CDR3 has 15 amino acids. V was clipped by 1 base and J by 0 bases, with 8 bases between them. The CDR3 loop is CASSLEDASTDTQYF. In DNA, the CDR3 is TGTGCCAGCAGTTTAGAGGACGCTAGCACAGATACGCAGTATTTT.

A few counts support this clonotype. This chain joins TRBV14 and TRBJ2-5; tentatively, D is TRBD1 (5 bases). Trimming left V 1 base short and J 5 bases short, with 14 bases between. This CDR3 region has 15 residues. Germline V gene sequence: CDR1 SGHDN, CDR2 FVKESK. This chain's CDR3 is CASSQVAGSGETQYF. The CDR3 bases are TGTGCCAGCAGCCAAGTGGCAGGGTCGGGTGAGACCCAGTACTTC.

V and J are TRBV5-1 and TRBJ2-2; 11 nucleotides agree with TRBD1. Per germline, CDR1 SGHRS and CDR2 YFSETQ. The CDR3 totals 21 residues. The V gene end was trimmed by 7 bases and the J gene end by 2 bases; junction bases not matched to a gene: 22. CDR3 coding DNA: TGCGCCAGCGCTGCACACCTTTCAACCGGGACAGGGGGGCTTAACACCGGGGAGCTGTTTTTT. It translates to CASAAHLSTGTGGLNTGELFF.